The TCR beta chain under discussion was sequenced for a study of blood T cell repertoires in COVID-19. Using immunoSEQ multiplex PCR, the repertoire was profiled, and TCRdb retains in-frame clones only, with some absent. The repertoire has 160,000 or so clones, roughly 75% of them found once; the top ten carry around 6.3%. There are 15 residues in the CDR3. Germline V lookup: CDR1 SNHLY, CDR2 FYNNEI. Trimming cost V 4 bases and J 2 bases; bases outside gene matches: 6. The TCR originated in a man between 65 and 85 years old with active or convalescent COVID-19. Sequenced: peripheral blood. This chain links TRBV2 with TRBJ2-7; 9 bases map to TRBD2. CDR3 DNA: TGTGCCAGCAGTGCGCGGACTAGCGAGCCCTACGAGCAGTACTTC. Encoded protein: CASSARTSEPYEQYF.